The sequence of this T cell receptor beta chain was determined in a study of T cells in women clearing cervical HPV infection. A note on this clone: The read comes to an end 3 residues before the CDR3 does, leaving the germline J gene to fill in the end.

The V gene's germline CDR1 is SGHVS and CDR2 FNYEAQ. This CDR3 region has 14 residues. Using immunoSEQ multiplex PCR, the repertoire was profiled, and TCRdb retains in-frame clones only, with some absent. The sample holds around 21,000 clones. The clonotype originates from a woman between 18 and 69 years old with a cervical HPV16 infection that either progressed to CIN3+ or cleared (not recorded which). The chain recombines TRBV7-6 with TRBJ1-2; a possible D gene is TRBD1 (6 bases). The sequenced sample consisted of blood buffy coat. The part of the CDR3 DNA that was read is TGTGCCAGCAGCTTATTGGGGGGGCCCTCCGAC. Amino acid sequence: CASSLLGGPSD. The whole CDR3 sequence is CASSLLGGPSDYTF.